This record covers a single T cell receptor (beta chain). Its cognate antigen is unknown. A much larger clone sits a single nucleotide away, making a read error possible. Building of the TCR beta libraries involved iRepertoire HTBI primers and Arm-PCR of CDR3 regions. TCRdb analysed the multiplex PCR reads with MiXCR anew, one entry per CDR3 protein. The sample gives around 400,000 distinct CDR3 sequences, roughly a fifth of which show up once; roughly an eighth is in the top ten. These data are taken from a study of regulatory T cells in long-lasting Graves disease. The study, taken as a whole, reports: Newly diagnosed Graves' patients exceeded persistent ones in TCR diversity. In persistent patients, shared public clonotypes (roughly 3,000) outnumbered those in new patients (966).

Sample time point: persistent/refractory GD, antithyroid drugs over 5 years with positive TRAb. Following extraction of RNA from PBMCs, that RNA was used to make the TCR library. Peripheral blood, approximately 9 milliliters of it, was drawn into EDTA tubes. Germline V lookup: CDR1 DFQATT, CDR2 SNEGSKA (reference sequence). The CDR3 extends over 14 amino acids. The TCR was taken from a female donor with Graves disease. The starting material was peripheral blood mononuclear cells (PBMCs), obtained when the disease was refractory, from a patient treated with antithyroid drugs. V is TRBV20-1 and J is TRBJ2-7, with 11 bases lining up with TRBD2. The CDR3, as DNA: TGCGGTGCTAGAGACTTAGCGGGAGGGGACGAGCAGTACTTC. This codes for CGARDLAGGDEQYF.